This is a list of T cell receptor beta chains from one sample in a study of cytomegalovirus exposure and HLA in healthy donors. The repertoire was sequenced with immunoSEQ multiplex PCR; TCRdb's copy has only in-frame clones and lacks some. The sample has more than 150,000 clones, roughly 83% seen once; the top ten hold 0.2% to 0.3%. Sequenced input: PBMCs. The receptor set was obtained from a boy aged 5-17 years in good health and CMV-seronegative. Both conserved end residues are trimmed from each CDR3.

v_call: TRBV6-1; cdr3_aa: ASSEPIYEQY
v_call: TRBV30; cdr3_aa: AWTPGTGLTEAF
v_call: TRBV7-2; cdr3_aa: ASSSDMNTEAF
v_call: TRBV9; cdr3_aa: ASSDRVRNTGELF
v_call: TRBV7-3; cdr3_aa: ASSSSGSSYEQY
v_call: TRBV27; cdr3_aa: ASRDRGRDEQY
v_call: TRBV7-2; cdr3_aa: ASSFQTGGNEQF
v_call: TRBV29-1; cdr3_aa: SVKGGDGYT
v_call: TRBV7-2; cdr3_aa: ASSLSPGWGNTIY
v_call: TRBV19; cdr3_aa: ASSERRGDEAF
v_call: TRBV2; cdr3_aa: ASRYSPNTEAF
v_call: TRBV4-1; cdr3_aa: ASSQVGTGDREQY
v_call: TRBV5-4; cdr3_aa: ASSLASYEQY
v_call: TRBV4-1; cdr3_aa: ASSQPGQGGRGYT
v_call: TRBV11-2; cdr3_aa: ASSISTYEQY
v_call: TRBV7-2; cdr3_aa: ASSRDTANSPLH
v_call: TRBV7-3; cdr3_aa: ASSSRTGGGNEQF
v_call: TRBV10-3; cdr3_aa: AMNPSGGSSYNEQF
v_call: TRBV21-1; cdr3_aa: ASSKGVTGTSGSKYSNEQF
v_call: TRBV2; cdr3_aa: ASRGDSAKNIQY
v_call: TRBV5-5; cdr3_aa: ASSFRTGAYEQY
v_call: TRBV4-1; cdr3_aa: ASSQVLTGASGYT
v_call: TRBV5-1; cdr3_aa: ASSPGLIGDNEKLF
v_call: TRBV4-3; cdr3_aa: ASSPRDSLYEQY
v_call: TRBV5-1; cdr3_aa: ASNHRGHEQY
v_call: TRBV7-9; cdr3_aa: SSSLASAGVPYNEQF
v_call: TRBV20-1; cdr3_aa: SALRDEKLF
v_call: TRBV6-1; cdr3_aa: ASTPGYPKQF
v_call: TRBV6-5; cdr3_aa: ASSYGLAGANEQF
v_call: TRBV2; cdr3_aa: ASRLSGGASYEQY
v_call: TRBV30; cdr3_aa: AWSEDRGSTEAF
v_call: TRBV7-9; cdr3_aa: ASSFGGITEAF
v_call: TRBV5-4; cdr3_aa: ASSPGESTLLSEQF
v_call: TRBV29-1; cdr3_aa: SARQGSYTEAF
v_call: TRBV7-8; cdr3_aa: ASSLARDWYEQY
v_call: TRBV28; cdr3_aa: ASSFLTSREQY
v_call: TRBV27; cdr3_aa: ASSPRLAGYNEQF
v_call: TRBV7-8; cdr3_aa: ASSLEQARSGANVLT
v_call: TRBV7-8; cdr3_aa: ASSPSGNRFNYGYT
v_call: TRBV6-4; cdr3_aa: ASKSGPDTDTQY
v_call: TRBV4-3; cdr3_aa: ASSPGTASRGETQY
v_call: TRBV6-1; cdr3_aa: ASILRGVNTEAF
v_call: TRBV5-6; cdr3_aa: ASSLASSSLYGYT
v_call: TRBV6-5; cdr3_aa: ASSYRTGLNTEAF
v_call: TRBV4-3; cdr3_aa: ASSQETGGASGELF
v_call: TRBV28; cdr3_aa: ASPAFGQGVLEEQY
v_call: TRBV2; cdr3_aa: ASRRTGLFRGYT
v_call: TRBV6-6; cdr3_aa: ASSYGTGGSEQY
v_call: TRBV2; cdr3_aa: ASSFRMGQGALGNQPQH
v_call: TRBV2; cdr3_aa: ASTYSLVNTEAF
v_call: TRBV7-7; cdr3_aa: ASSLGHAVTQY
v_call: TRBV7-2; cdr3_aa: ASSPGVNYGYT
v_call: TRBV30; cdr3_aa: AWSIGRAPDTQY
v_call: TRBV20-1; cdr3_aa: SARVGDTQY
v_call: TRBV19; cdr3_aa: ASSQPRTGIPNYGYT